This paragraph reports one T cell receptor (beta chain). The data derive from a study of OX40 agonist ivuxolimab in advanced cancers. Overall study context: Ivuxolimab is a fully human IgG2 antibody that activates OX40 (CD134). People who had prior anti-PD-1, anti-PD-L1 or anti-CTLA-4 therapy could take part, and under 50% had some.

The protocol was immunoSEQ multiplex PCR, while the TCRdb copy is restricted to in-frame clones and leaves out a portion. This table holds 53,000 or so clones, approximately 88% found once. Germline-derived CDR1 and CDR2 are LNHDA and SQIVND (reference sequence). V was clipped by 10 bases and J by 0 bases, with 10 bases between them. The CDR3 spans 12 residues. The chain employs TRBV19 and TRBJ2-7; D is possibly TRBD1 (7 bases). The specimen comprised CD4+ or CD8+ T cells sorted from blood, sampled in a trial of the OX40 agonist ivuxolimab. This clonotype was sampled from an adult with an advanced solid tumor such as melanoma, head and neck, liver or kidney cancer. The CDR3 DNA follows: TGTGCCACCAGGGGGGACTCCTACGAGCAGTACTTC. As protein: CATRGDSYEQYF.